This record looks at one T cell receptor beta chain sequence and its context. The antigen is not known. Time point given: pre-treatment baseline. Disease control meant complete response, partial response or stable disease at 12 weeks. This sample was taken from a study of blood T cell dynamics during melanoma immunotherapy. Study at large: Standard first-line treatment here was pembrolizumab or nivolumab plus ipilimumab in metastatic melanoma. Study-wide findings and caveats: The study could not tell melanoma-specific clones from general immune activation.

Germline CDR1 reads LGHNT; CDR2 reads FRNRAP. Trimming took off 1 base at V and 2 bases at J, with 6 bases between the two ends. The CDR3 spans 13 residues. The table came from immunoSEQ multiplex PCR; TCRdb's copy has only in-frame clones and leaves some out. In the table there are some 20,000 clones, about 90% of which are singletons. Material: blood, obtained from a patient treated with checkpoint blockade. The TCR originated in a human donor with melanoma. The chain links TRBV12-5 to TRBJ2-7, with D hard to call. The DNA of the CDR3 is TGTGCTAGTGGTTTGGGGCCCCCCTACGAGCAGTACTTC. It yields the protein CASGLGPPYEQYF. Based on the CDR3 plus reference TRBV12-5 and TRBJ2-7, the full variable domain is DARVTQTPRHKVTEMGQEVTMRCQPILGHNTVFWYRQTMMQGLELLAYFRNRAPLDDSGMPKDRFSAEMPDATLATLKIQPSEPRDSAVYFCASGLGPPYEQYFGPGTRLTVT.